What follows are 11 T cell receptor beta chains derived from one specimen sequenced in a study of OX40 agonist ivuxolimab in advanced cancers. Only in-frame clones appear in the TCRdb table, and some are missing; sequencing was by immunoSEQ multiplex PCR. The top ten hold roughly three fifths of the sample, which has approximately 31,000 clones, approximately 91% seen once. The sample here was CD4+ or CD8+ T cells sorted from blood, taken in a trial of the OX40 agonist ivuxolimab. The receptor source for this set is an adult with an advanced solid tumor such as melanoma, head and neck, liver or kidney cancer.

The rearrangement links TRBV7-9 to TRBJ2-1; D not certain. The CDR3 has 14 amino acids. V shed 2 bases and J shed 5 bases, with 10 bases lying between them. The germline V gene encodes CDR1 SEHNR and CDR2 FQNEAQ (reference sequence). Written as DNA, the CDR3 is TGTGCCAGCAGCTTAAACGGCGTAAACAATGAGCAGTTCTTC. Protein sequence: CASSLNGVNNEQFF.

The sample holds a few counts of this clone. This sequence joins TRBV7-2 and TRBJ1-6, with 11 bases matching TRBD1. The CDR3 loop spans 15 amino acids. In germline, CDR1 is SGHTA, CDR2 FQGNSA. J gave up 9 bases and V 4 bases, and 5 bases lay outside the gene matches. The CDR3 reads CASSSWTGGLSPLHF. In DNA, the CDR3 is TGTGCCAGCAGCTCATGGACAGGGGGCCTTTCACCCCTCCACTTT.

This rearrangement joins TRBV5-6 to TRBJ2-1; 8 nucleotides match TRBD1. The CDR3 extends over 16 amino acids. Germline assignment: CDR1 SGHDT and CDR2 YYEEEE. J was trimmed by 5 bases and V by 5 bases; bases with no gene match: 12. The DNA of the CDR3 is TGTGCCAGCAGGCGCCGTGACAGGGGAGGAAACAATGAGCAGTTCTTC. Translated, it gives CASRRRDRGGNNEQFF.

There are a few counts of this clone. Additional DNA sequences in this sample encode the identical CDR3. The chain uses TRBV19 and TRBJ2-1, with 7 bases identical to TRBD1. The CDR3 is 14 residues long. V dropped 6 bases and J dropped 3; count of bases not matched to a gene: 5. CDR1 LNHDA and CDR2 SQIVND come from the germline V gene (reference sequence). In nucleotides, the CDR3 is TGTGCCAGTAGCGCAGGGGGAGACTACAATGAGCAGTTCTTC. Its translation: CASSAGGDYNEQFF.

This clone was recorded a few times. V is TRBV28 and J is TRBJ2-3; tentatively, D is TRBD2 (6 bases). Trimming removed 3 bases at V and 3 bases at J, with 10 bases between. The germline CDR1 and CDR2 sequences are MDHEN and SYDVKM. The CDR3 consists of 14 residues. In DNA, the CDR3 is TGTGCCAGCAGTTTTCTAAGCGGGACAGATACGCAGTATTTT. Translating gives CASSFLSGTDTQYF.

This chain connects TRBV9 to TRBJ2-1; 10 positions match TRBD1. This CDR3 region has 15 residues. Per germline, CDR1 SGDLS and CDR2 YYNGEE. The ends lost 2 bases at V and 9 bases at J; junction bases unmatched: 8. The CDR3 here is CASSVPGTGVGEQFF. The CDR3 DNA reads TGTGCCAGCAGCGTCCCCGGGACAGGGGTAGGTGAGCAGTTCTTC.

This clone was found once. The gene calls are TRBV2 and TRBJ1-5; maybe TRBD1 (5 bases). The CDR3 is made up of 15 amino acids. Trimming took off 6 bases at V and 4 bases at J, with 16 bases between the two ends. Germline assignment: CDR1 SNHLY and CDR2 FYNNEI. The CDR3 coding sequence is TGTGCCAGCAGGGGGGGACTGGAAGGGAATCAGCCCCAGCATTTT. This sequence encodes CASRGGLEGNQPQHF.

V usage is TRBV10-3 and J usage is TRBJ2-7; D is possibly TRBD2 (6 bases). The CDR3 totals 13 residues. The V end lost 7 bases, the J end lost 13 bases, and 23 bases lay between the germline ends. The germline V gene has CDR1 ENHRY and CDR2 SYGVKD. CDR3 amino acids: CAITDASAKVIYF. CDR3 bases: TGTGCCATCACTGATGCTAGCGCGAAGGTCATTTACTTC.

This chain uses TRBV7-9 with TRBJ2-1; tentative D call: TRBD1 (5 bases). Germline CDR1 is SEHNR and CDR2 is FQNEAQ (reference sequence). This CDR3 contains 16 residues. Trimming removed 4 bases at V and 0 bases at J, with 13 bases between. Written as DNA, the CDR3 is TGTGCCAGCAGCTCCCGGACACCTAGCTCCTACAATGAGCAGTTCTTC. Amino acids: CASSSRTPSSYNEQFF.

The chain joins TRBV23-1 to TRBJ2-1; 10 nucleotides agree with TRBD2. TRBV23-1 is recorded as an ORF, its role being uncertain. Trimming took 0 bases from V and 10 from J; bases not matched to a gene: 6. The CDR3 runs to 15 residues. CDR3 residues: CASSQSVAGGREQFF. In DNA form, the CDR3 reads TGCGCCAGCAGTCAATCGGTAGCGGGGGGACGCGAGCAGTTCTTC.

The chain recombines TRBV9 with TRBJ2-3; no reliable D call. Germline V gives CDR1 SGDLS, CDR2 YYNGEE. V lost 0 bases, J lost 2 bases, and 1 base lay in between. This CDR3 is 12 amino acids long. The CDR3 region has the DNA TGTGCCAGCAGCGTAGTCACAGATACGCAGTATTTT. Translation: CASSVVTDTQYF.